The rows below give T cell receptor beta chains drawn from one sample of a study of blood T cell repertoires in COVID-19. The data were produced by immunoSEQ multiplex PCR, yet TCRdb's version contains in-frame clones alone and is incomplete. The sample includes 90,000 to 150,000 clones, more than 75% of them seen just once. Input material: peripheral blood. The receptors were gathered from a man in his 60s with acute or convalescent COVID-19. Both conserved end residues are part of each CDR3.

v_call: TRBV5-5
j_call: TRBJ2-7
cdr3_aa: CASRHGTSGSYEQYF

v_call: TRBV7-8
j_call: TRBJ2-7
cdr3_aa: CASSVGPGQGPYEQYF

v_call: TRBV7-3
j_call: TRBJ2-3
cdr3_aa: CASSWQGTRSTDTQYF

v_call: TRBV7-9
j_call: TRBJ2-5
cdr3_aa: CASSLAVGPETQYF

v_call: TRBV20-1
j_call: TRBJ2-5
cdr3_aa: CSASYLLSQYF

v_call: TRBV28
j_call: TRBJ2-5
cdr3_aa: CASSNLRLAGNVETQYF

v_call: TRBV9
j_call: TRBJ1-2
cdr3_aa: CASSGRTGINYGYTF

v_call: TRBV6-2/TRBV6-3
j_call: TRBJ2-2
cdr3_aa: CASSLGTGGRGELFF

v_call: TRBV6-2/TRBV6-3
j_call: TRBJ2-1
cdr3_aa: CASSRSGGNEQFF

v_call: TRBV6-5
j_call: TRBJ1-1
cdr3_aa: CASSSRGQGGTEAFF

v_call: TRBV25-1
j_call: TRBJ2-7
cdr3_aa: CASSWGEGLEQYF

v_call: TRBV19
j_call: TRBJ2-6
cdr3_aa: CASSQGSGANVLTF

v_call: TRBV19
j_call: TRBJ1-5
cdr3_aa: CASSMAGTGLQPQHF

v_call: TRBV7-2
j_call: TRBJ2-3
cdr3_aa: CASSQTALISDTQYF

v_call: TRBV28
j_call: TRBJ2-6
cdr3_aa: CASSFPGQTGANVLTF

v_call: TRBV14
j_call: TRBJ2-3
cdr3_aa: CASSPNLAGGTRDTQYF

v_call: TRBV7-8
j_call: TRBJ1-1
cdr3_aa: CASSPLDSETLKAFF